Sequencing of this T cell receptor beta chain was carried out in a study of T cells in narcolepsy. Study-wide background: Enrolled donors included narcolepsy type 1 or type 2 patients and healthy controls.

Clones were sequenced by immunoSEQ multiplex PCR, and TCRdb holds only the in-frame ones, with some missing. This sample yields 31,000 or so clones, of which about 90% are seen a single time; around 1.2% belongs to the top ten. The CDR3 runs 17 residues. Germline CDR1 LNHDA, CDR2 SQIVND (reference sequence). V was pared by 10 bases and J by 4 bases, with 19 bases of the junction left unmatched. This TCR was recovered from a human donor with narcolepsy. The chain couples TRBV19 to TRBJ2-7; 10 positions match TRBD2. The specimen was CD45RA- memory CD4+ T cells from PBMCs. The CDR3 here is CATRDIDILAGRYEQYF. Here the CDR3 DNA reads TGTGCCACGAGGGACATCGACATACTAGCGGGGAGGTACGAGCAGTACTTC.